This paragraph reports one T cell receptor (beta chain). The data derive from a study of shared clonotypes between healthy human individuals. V lost 3 bases, J lost 3 bases, and 7 bases lay in between. The germline V gene encodes CDR1 SGHNT and CDR2 YYREEE (reference sequence). The CDR3 is made up of 12 amino acids. Assay used: immunoSEQ multiplex PCR; TCRdb lists only in-frame clones, some missing. Of approximately 100,000 clones in the sample, about 67% were seen once. This chain connects TRBV5-4 to TRBJ2-7; D is undetermined. The receptor's source is a woman in her 30s in good health. Sequenced input: memory CD8+ T cells sorted from blood. Sample subset: CD45RO+ cells pooled with CCR7-negative TemRA cells. CDR3 protein: CASSSLDYEQYF. CDR3 DNA sequence: TGTGCCAGCAGCTCGCTGGACTACGAGCAGTACTTC.